This section outlines one T cell receptor (beta chain) sequence together with its context. Donors counted as nominally healthy when sampled, yet unrecorded immune exposures were likely. V was cut by 5 bases and J by 4 bases, with 9 bases left in between. CDR1 and CDR2 from the germline V gene are SGHRS and YFSETQ. The CDR3 sequence is 12 residues long. This sample stems from a study of cytomegalovirus exposure and HLA in healthy donors. The primer mix had 60 Vbeta and 13 Jbeta primers. Generated by immunoSEQ multiplex PCR, the TCRdb table keeps only in-frame clones and is missing some. Of about 140,000 clones listed, around 78% are singletons.

Sequencing was performed on PBMCs. This TCR derives from a man aged 35-49 years in good health and CMV-seronegative. The genes are TRBV5-1 and TRBJ1-1, with TRBD1 as a possible D gene (6 bases). CDR3 region: CASRGGGTEAFF. CDR3 DNA: TGCGCCAGCAGGGGAGGGGGCACTGAAGCTTTCTTT.